Presented here are 29 T cell receptor beta chains from one specimen sequenced in a study of shared clonotypes between healthy human individuals. CD45RO negativity and positive selection for CCR7 defined naive CD8 cells, a population that excluded terminally differentiated effector memory CD45RA+ cells. TCRdb's copy holds only in-frame clones and misses some; the assay was immunoSEQ multiplex PCR. Of around 1,900,000 clones listed, around 93% are singletons. What was sequenced was naive CD8+ T cells from PBMCs. Receptors were obtained from a man younger than 35 in good health. Some clones in this sample may be carry-over from other donors' samples.

The genes are TRBV2 and TRBJ2-2, with TRBD1 matching 12 bases. Trimming removed 6 bases from V and 6 bases from J; junction bases left unmatched: 5. From germline, CDR1 is SNHLY and CDR2 FYNNEI. This CDR3 contains 15 residues. CDR3 in DNA: TGTGCCAGCAGGCCGGGACAGGGGGCGCCCGGGGAGCTGTTTTTT. It codes for CASRPGQGAPGELFF.

The rearrangement links TRBV28 to TRBJ2-5, with D uncertain. CDR1 is MDHEN, CDR2 SYDVKM, per germline. V was clipped by 1 base and J by 3 bases, with 6 bases between them. The CDR3 runs 13 residues. This CDR3 is CASSLLTKETQYF. The CDR3, as DNA: TGTGCCAGCAGTTTATTAACGAAAGAGACCCAGTACTTC.

The CDR3 region has the DNA TGTGCCAGCAGCTTAAGCCGGACTCTGAGGGGGTCGGATACGCAGTATTTT. Encoded protein: CASSLSRTLRGSDTQYF. The V and J genes are TRBV13 and TRBJ2-3; tentatively, D is TRBD1 (6 bases). Per the germline V gene, CDR1 is PRHDT and CDR2 is FYEKMQ (reference sequence). The CDR3 runs to 17 residues. V lost 2 bases and J 6 bases, leaving 21 bases between the germline ends.

The chain has TRBV27 and TRBJ2-7, with D uncertain. The V end was cut by 4 bases, the J end by 0 bases, with 10 bases between. Germline V gene data show CDR1 as MNHEY and CDR2 as SMNVEV (reference sequence). This CDR3 is 14 amino acids long. CDR3 in DNA: TGTGCCAGCAGTTCGACTCCGTCCTCCTACGAGCAGTACTTC. Translating it yields CASSSTPSSYEQYF.

The chain joins TRBV6-6 to TRBJ1-1, with D unclear. Germline-derived CDR1 and CDR2 are MNHNY and SVGAGI (reference sequence). This CDR3 is 15 amino acids long. The V gene lost 2 bases and the J gene lost 0 bases, with 10 bases spanning the gap. For the CDR3, the DNA is TGTGCCAGCAGTTACCGGGCCGGTATGAACACTGAAGCTTTCTTT. Its protein is CASSYRAGMNTEAFF.

The gene calls are TRBV4-1 and TRBJ2-1, with a tentative D call TRBD2 (6 bases). The length of the CDR3 is 17 residues. V lost 0 bases and J 4 bases, leaving 16 bases between the germline ends. Germline V CDR1 and CDR2: MGHRA, YSYEKL. This chain's CDR3 is CASSQDQASEFYNEQFF. CDR3 nucleotide sequence: TGCGCCAGCAGCCAAGATCAGGCTAGCGAGTTTTACAATGAGCAGTTCTTC.

The genes are TRBV19 and TRBJ1-1; the match to TRBD1 covers 7 bases. The junction had 17 bases not matched to a gene; V was cut back by 5 bases and J by 11 bases. This CDR3 is 15 amino acids long. Germline assignment: CDR1 LNHDA and CDR2 SQIVND (reference sequence). CDR3 region: CASSPRTGVAVWAFF. CDR3 nucleotides: TGTGCCAGTAGTCCGCGGACAGGCGTTGCGGTGTGGGCTTTCTTT.

This clone was found a few times. The chain joins TRBV7-2 to TRBJ1-1; no definite D call. V was trimmed by 5 bases and J by 10 bases, leaving 11 bases between them. In germline, CDR1 is SGHTA, CDR2 FQGNSA. The CDR3 contains 11 residues. This CDR3 is CASSPSPGAFF. The DNA of the CDR3 is TGTGCCAGCAGCCCTTCCCCTGGAGCTTTCTTT.

This chain connects TRBV4-1 to TRBJ2-7; D gene uncertain. V gave up 0 bases and J gave up 6 bases, with 12 bases separating them. Germline V gene sequence: CDR1 MGHRA, CDR2 YSYEKL. This CDR3 comprises 14 residues. This chain's CDR3 is CASSQDRNKGEQYF. For the CDR3, the DNA is TGCGCCAGCAGCCAAGATCGTAACAAGGGCGAGCAGTACTTC.

The rearrangement links TRBV7-8 to TRBJ2-7; no clear D. Germline V gene lookup returns CDR1 SGHVS and CDR2 FQNEAQ. Deletions cut 5 bases from V and 4 bases from J, with 9 bases between. The CDR3 sequence is 12 residues long. This CDR3 is CASSPRQYEQYF. Written as DNA, the CDR3 is TGTGCCAGCAGCCCACGCCAATACGAGCAGTACTTC.

The chain links TRBV4-3 to TRBJ2-1, with 10 nucleotides matching TRBD2. The CDR3 has 15 residues. Trimming cost V 1 base and J 10 bases; bases outside gene matches: 7. CDR1 LGHNA and CDR2 YSLEER come from the germline V gene. The DNA of the CDR3 is TGCGCCAGCAGCCAAGTCCTAGCGGGAGAGGAAGAGCAGTTCTTC. It specifies CASSQVLAGEEEQFF.

This chain connects TRBV7-4 to TRBJ2-1; 13 bases align to TRBD2. The CDR3 loop spans 20 amino acids. Germline values: CDR1 SGHVT, CDR2 SQSDAQ. Trimming at V came to 0 bases and at J to 0 bases, leaving 8 bases not matched to a gene. The DNA for the CDR3 is TGTGCCAGCAGCTTAGCGTGGGGACTAGCGGGGCCGAGCTCCTACAATGAGCAGTTCTTC. The encoded protein is CASSLAWGLAGPSSYNEQFF.

The chain is built from TRBV19 and TRBJ2-5; D unclear. Between the trimmed V and J ends, which lost 4 bases and 2 bases, there was a span of 14 bases. The CDR3 is made up of 15 amino acids. Germline lookup yields CDR1 LNHDA and CDR2 SQIVND (reference sequence). The CDR3 nucleotides read TGTGCCAGTAGTACATGGACGGAGCGACAAGAGACCCAGTACTTC. Its translation is CASSTWTERQETQYF.

The chain is built from TRBV11-2 and TRBJ2-2, with a tentative D call TRBD1 (6 bases). Germline lookup yields CDR1 SGHAT and CDR2 FQNNGV. This CDR3 region has 16 residues. V was shortened by 3 bases and J by 6 bases, with 17 bases between the two germline ends. The CDR3 is CASSFTRGGPAGELFF. CDR3 bases: TGTGCCAGCAGCTTCACTAGAGGGGGTCCGGCCGGGGAGCTGTTTTTT.

Comment on this clone: The junction shows a germline mismatch at one end, possibly a read error. This chain links TRBV13 with TRBJ2-5; D uncertain. CDR1 and CDR2 from the germline V gene are PRHDT and FYEKMQ (reference sequence). The CDR3 consists of 14 residues. CDR3 in amino acids: CASSPRGSQGTQYF. The CDR3 DNA follows: TGTGCCAGCAGTCCCCGAGGCTCCCAAGGGACCCAGTACTTC.

The chain links TRBV7-9 to TRBJ1-6; a weak D match, TRBD1 (5 bases). Trimming shortened V by 8 bases and J by 5 bases, and 7 bases separated the two germline ends. This CDR3 has 12 residues. CDR1 and CDR2 from the germline V gene are SEHNR and FQNEAQ (reference sequence). The CDR3 DNA is TGTGCCAGCGCACAGGATAATTCACCCCTCCACTTT. Amino acid sequence: CASAQDNSPLHF.

This sequence joins TRBV30 and TRBJ1-2; D remains ambiguous. The CDR3 is 12 residues long. Germline loops: CDR1 GTSNPN, CDR2 SVGIG (reference sequence). Between the trimmed V and J ends, which lost 0 bases and 4 bases, there was a span of 6 bases. Here the CDR3 reads CAWSVEGYGYTF. CDR3 nucleotides: TGTGCCTGGAGTGTGGAGGGCTATGGCTACACCTTC.

This chain joins TRBV7-9 and TRBJ2-7; the D call may be TRBD1 or TRBD2 (5 bases each). CDR3 length: 13 residues. Germline CDR1 SEHNR, CDR2 FQNEAQ (reference sequence). Deletions cut 6 bases from V and 3 bases from J, with 12 bases between. The chain's CDR3 is CASRRADNYEQYF. CDR3 bases: TGTGCCAGCAGGCGGGCGGACAACTACGAGCAGTACTTC.

This clone was observed a few times. The CDR3 DNA is TGTGCCACGGGGATTAGCAATCAGCCCCAGCATTTT. The encoded protein is CATGISNQPQHF. V gene TRBV15 combines with J gene TRBJ1-5; no clear D. Trimming left V 9 bases short and J 0 bases short, with 6 bases between. There are 12 residues in the CDR3. Germline assignment: CDR1 LNHNV and CDR2 YYDKDF (reference sequence).

The V call is TRBV5-1, the J call TRBJ2-5; the D gene could be TRBD1 or TRBD2 (5 bases each). The J call may be in error: the DNA end matches TRBJ2-7 better. Germline CDR1 SGHRS, CDR2 YFSETQ. This CDR3 comprises 15 residues. The CDR3, as DNA: TGCGCCAGCAGCTTGGTCTGGGGGTCCGCTTCCGAGCAGTACTTC. Translated, it gives CASSLVWGSASEQYF.

CDR3 DNA: TGTGCCATCAGTGAGTTCCAGGGGCCTGGGGACACCATATATTTT. Its translation is CAISEFQGPGDTIYF. The chain employs TRBV10-3 and TRBJ1-3; D might be TRBD1 (6 bases). Deletions cut 1 base from V and 8 bases from J, with 15 bases between. Germline V lookup: CDR1 ENHRY, CDR2 SYGVKD. CDR3 size: 15 residues.

The rearrangement joins TRBV29-1 to TRBJ1-3; TRBD1 is a possible D gene (6 bases). The V gene's germline CDR1 is SQVTM and CDR2 ANQGSEA. V was pared by 5 bases and J by 0 bases, with 11 bases between. The CDR3 extends over 14 amino acids. The CDR3 DNA follows: TGCAGCGTTCACAGGGTCAACTCTGGAAACACCATATATTTT. Its translation: CSVHRVNSGNTIYF.

The rearrangement links TRBV7-9 to TRBJ2-5; TRBD2 matches at 11 bases. J lost 3 bases, V lost 6 bases, and 6 bases had no gene match. The CDR3 is 15 residues long. The germline V gene has CDR1 SEHNR and CDR2 FQNEAQ (reference sequence). This CDR3 reads CASRKTGLAEETQYF. The CDR3 DNA reads as TGTGCCAGCAGAAAGACGGGACTAGCGGAAGAGACCCAGTACTTC.

The chain has TRBV29-1 and TRBJ2-7; D is undetermined. The CDR3 has 11 amino acids. V lost 5 bases to trimming and J lost 3 bases, with 8 bases between them. CDR1 is SQVTM and CDR2 is ANQGSEA in the germline V gene. The CDR3 protein is CSVLAVYEQYF. In DNA, the CDR3 is TGCAGCGTTTTGGCAGTCTACGAGCAGTACTTC.

This clone was observed a single time. Other DNA sequences from this sample encode an identical CDR3 as well. The V and J genes are TRBV28 and TRBJ2-3; D call uncertain. Per the germline V gene, CDR1 is MDHEN and CDR2 is SYDVKM. This CDR3 comprises 14 residues. Trimming stripped 5 bases from V and 0 bases from J, with 9 bases between. CDR3 in DNA: TGTGCCAGCAGTCCTCTAGGGAGCACAGATACGCAGTATTTT. Its protein product is CASSPLGSTDTQYF.

CDR3: CASSEGGGGHEQYF. The CDR3 nucleotides read TGTGCCAGCAGCGAAGGGGGGGGCGGGCACGAGCAGTACTTC. The chain combines TRBV7-8 with TRBJ2-7, with D possibly being TRBD2 (7 bases). Trimming pared 5 bases from V and 5 bases from J, leaving 16 bases between. This CDR3 region has 14 residues. CDR1 and CDR2 from the germline V gene are SGHVS and FQNEAQ.

This CDR3 reads CASSFGLAGGPTDTQYF. In nucleotides, the CDR3 is TGTGCCAGCAGTTTCGGACTAGCGGGAGGACCCACAGATACGCAGTATTTT. This chain uses TRBV27 with TRBJ2-3; 14 bases align to TRBD2. Germline V gives CDR1 MNHEY, CDR2 SMNVEV (reference sequence). There are 17 residues in the CDR3. After removal of 3 bases from V and 2 bases from J, the junction contained 4 bases not matched to a gene.

The V gene is TRBV23-1, the J gene TRBJ2-7; D tentatively fits TRBD1 or TRBD2 (5 bases each). TRBV23-1 is marked as an open reading frame, function uncertain. The CDR3 consists of 14 residues. V was trimmed by 4 bases and J by 2 bases, leaving 12 bases between them. The CDR3 is CASSRAGRAYEQYF. In nucleotides, the CDR3 is TGCGCCAGCAGTCGGGCAGGGCGGGCCTACGAGCAGTACTTC.

This clone has just one count. The chain links TRBV9 to TRBJ2-7; possibly TRBD1 for D (6 bases). The CDR3 loop spans 18 amino acids. Germline assignment: CDR1 SGDLS and CDR2 YYNGEE. Trimming took off 0 bases at V and 1 base at J, with 20 bases between the two ends. The DNA of the CDR3 is TGTGCCAGCAGCGTAGGAGACCGGGCAGGGGCCGCATCCTACGAGCAGTACTTC. Residues: CASSVGDRAGAASYEQYF.